What follows describes a single TCR beta chain. Its antigen is not known. TCRdb keeps only in-frame clones here, not all; method: immunoSEQ multiplex PCR. The sample lists 150,000 or so clones, about 86% occurring once. The sample is drawn from a study of cytomegalovirus exposure and HLA in healthy donors. The V gene's germline CDR1 is SQVTM and CDR2 ANQGSEA. The CDR3 spans 13 residues. The ends lost 8 bases at V and 4 bases at J; junction bases unmatched: 4. Study results and caveats: Cytomegalovirus status, reportedly, was diagnosed with high specificity and sensitivity by the classifier.

This clonotype originated in a human donor in good health. Sequenced sample: PBMCs. The genes are TRBV29-1 and TRBJ2-3; 12 nucleotides line up with TRBD2. CDR3: CSTGLAGPDTQYF. The DNA for the CDR3 is TGCAGCACCGGACTAGCGGGACCAGATACGCAGTATTTT.